This T cell receptor (beta chain) originates from a study of T cells in Graves' hyperthyroidism and ophthalmopathy. The CDR3 runs to 15 residues. V dropped 6 bases and J dropped 1 base, with 15 bases sitting between them. Amplification of TCR beta CDR3 regions used RNA as the template. A first-round RT-PCR of the TCR CDR3 used the HTBI primer set. TCRdb used MiXCR to reprocess the multiplex PCR reads, holding one entry per CDR3 protein. The sample has about 590,000 distinct CDR3 sequences, about 14% seen once. This clonotype came up many times. The chain joins TRBV12-3 or TRBV12-4 to TRBJ1-1; unclear D gene. The origin of this receptor is a young woman with Graves' ophthalmopathy. Sequenced sample: blood. The CDR3 DNA follows: TGTGCCAGCAGCTCTACCTCTCAAGGGAACACTGAAGCTTTCTTT. Translated, it gives CASSSTSQGNTEAFF.